These 21 T cell receptor beta chains originate from one sample sequenced in a study of blood T cells in healthy people across ages. PCR was performed a second time for about 6 to 12 cycles using a sample-barcoded 5' primer and a J-beta primer mix. TCRdb reprocessed the 5' RACE reads with MiXCR, giving one entry per CDR3 protein. Among about 1.4 million distinct CDR3 sequences listed, approximately 60% were seen once. The sequenced sample was blood. Receptors were obtained from a man between 18 and 35 years old in good health.

In this sample, this clonotype turned up a few times. This chain links TRBV11-2 with TRBJ2-1; TRBD2 might be the D (5 bases). The CDR3 is 14 amino acids. Germline V gene lookup returns CDR1 SGHAT and CDR2 FQNNGV. Deletions cut 1 base from V and 8 bases from J, with 12 bases between. CDR3 residues: CASSLGTPRDEQFF. CDR3 DNA: TGTGCCAGCAGCTTAGGGACTCCGAGGGATGAGCAGTTCTTC.

This clonotype has just a few counts. The V gene is TRBV12-3 or TRBV12-4, the J gene TRBJ2-1, with D possibly matching TRBD2 (5 bases). Trimming stripped 2 bases from V and 4 bases from J, with 12 bases between. The CDR3 covers 15 residues. The CDR3 DNA sequence: TGTGCCAGCAGTTTACGTGGGGAGAATTACAATGAGCAGTTCTTC. This gives the protein CASSLRGENYNEQFF.

In this sample, this clonotype turned up many times. This CDR3 is CSARRLGSNSNTQYF. As DNA, the CDR3 is TGCAGTGCTAGAAGGCTGGGGAGTAATTCAAATACGCAGTATTTT. The chain employs TRBV20-1 and TRBJ2-3; possible D gene TRBD2, 5 bases. The CDR3 contains 15 residues. Germline assignment: CDR1 DFQATT and CDR2 SNEGSKA (reference sequence). The V end was cut by 2 bases, the J end by 7 bases, with 19 bases between.

This chain connects TRBV7-2 to TRBJ2-3, with unresolved D. The V end lost 2 bases, the J end lost 0 bases, and 9 bases lay between the germline ends. This CDR3 is built from 15 residues. Germline CDR1 SGHTA, CDR2 FQGNSA. The CDR3 DNA is TGTGCCAGCAGCTTAATCTCACCTAGCACAGATACGCAGTATTTT. It codes for CASSLISPSTDTQYF.

The chain has TRBV4-2 and TRBJ2-5; 10 bases align to TRBD1. Germline trimming cut 2 bases from V and 3 bases from J; bases unmatched to any gene: 3. CDR1 and CDR2 from the germline V gene are LGHNA and YNFKEQ. CDR3 length: 15 amino acids. The CDR3 nucleotides read TGTGCCAGCAGCCAAAGACAGGGGGCGGAAGAGACCCAGTACTTC. This encodes CASSQRQGAEETQYF.

This clonotype has only a few counts. The chain uses TRBV5-1 and TRBJ2-3; D remains unclear. The CDR3 extends over 16 amino acids. From germline, CDR1 is SGHRS and CDR2 YFSETQ. V lost 2 bases and J lost 3, with 16 bases in between. CDR3 nucleotides: TGCGCCAGCAGCTTCGTATTTGCCTCAGAAACAGATACGCAGTATTTT. Amino acid sequence: CASSFVFASETDTQYF.

This sequence joins TRBV29-1 and TRBJ2-1; D not certain. Germline lookup yields CDR1 SQVTM and CDR2 ANQGSEA. V shed 4 bases and J shed 6 bases, with 19 bases lying between them. CDR3 length: 15 amino acids. CDR3 sequence (DNA): TGCAGCGTTGTGGAGTACAAGAAGGCGACCAATGAGCAGTTCTTC. Amino acid sequence: CSVVEYKKATNEQFF.

The V and J genes are TRBV14 and TRBJ2-1, with a weak D call TRBD2 (7 bases). Germline lookup yields CDR1 SGHDN and CDR2 FVKESK. The CDR3 loop spans 18 amino acids. The ends were cut back, 0 bases at V and 4 bases at J, with 19 bases in the middle. CDR3 residues: CASSQDYRARTSYNEQFF. CDR3 nucleotides: TGTGCCAGCAGCCAAGACTACAGGGCTAGGACTAGTTACAATGAGCAGTTCTTC. Looking up the rest from reference TRBV14 and TRBJ2-1 gives the full variable domain: EAGVTQFPSHSVIEKGQTVTLRCDPISGHDNLYWYRRVMGKEIKFLLHFVKESKQDESGMPNNRFLAERTGGTYSTLKVQPAELEDSGVYFCASSQDYRARTSYNEQFFGPGTRLTVL.

This clonotype was counted between two and nine times. The chain is built from TRBV4-1 and TRBJ2-5; the D call may be TRBD1 or TRBD2 (5 bases each). Deletions cut 4 bases from V and 0 bases from J, with 18 bases between. The CDR3 length is 17 residues. Germline V gene lookup returns CDR1 MGHRA and CDR2 YSYEKL. The DNA for the CDR3 is TGCGCCAGCAGCCCTCTAAGCGGTGGGACCAACCAAGAGACCCAGTACTTC. Protein: CASSPLSGGTNQETQYF.

The V call is TRBV12-3 or TRBV12-4, the J call TRBJ2-1; D may match TRBD1 or TRBD2 (5 bases each). The CDR3 is 15 amino acids. Trimming removed 2 bases from V and 10 bases from J, with 18 bases in between. The CDR3 sequence: CASSLLPGRGTEQFF. CDR3 bases: TGTGCCAGCAGTTTACTACCGGGAAGGGGAACAGAGCAGTTCTTC.

The gene calls are TRBV20-1 and TRBJ1-4; D gene uncertain. Germline loops: CDR1 DFQATT, CDR2 SNEGSKA (reference sequence). This CDR3 contains 14 residues. CDR3 sequence (DNA): TGCAGCCCTCTGGCCGGTCCCACTAATGAAAAACTGTTTTTT. This gives the protein CSPLAGPTNEKLFF.

Here the CDR3 DNA reads TGTGCCAGCTCACCAATATTAGCGGGAGGAAATGAGCAGTTCTTC. This translates into CASSPILAGGNEQFF. The chain employs TRBV18 and TRBJ2-1, with 10 nucleotides matching TRBD2. Germline V gene lookup returns CDR1 KGHSH and CDR2 LQKENI. The CDR3 has 15 residues. After removal of 2 bases from V and 7 bases from J, the junction contained 5 bases not matched to a gene.

The genes are TRBV6-1 and TRBJ2-1, with 14 nucleotides matching TRBD2. This CDR3 spans 15 amino acids. V lost 7 bases, J lost 7 bases, and 6 bases stayed unmatched. Germline CDR1 is MNHNS and CDR2 is SASEGT. CDR3 nucleotide sequence: TGTGCCAGCACCCTCGGGACTAGCGGGAGTAATGAGCAGTTCTTC. Translation: CASTLGTSGSNEQFF.

In regard to this clonotype: One end of the junction varies from germline; a read error may be responsible. The chain combines TRBV6-1 with TRBJ2-4; TRBD2 aligns across 12 bases. Germline V gene lookup returns CDR1 MNHNS and CDR2 SASEGT. This CDR3 comprises 14 residues. Here the CDR3 DNA reads TGTGCCAGCAGTGAAGCGCTAGCGGGAGGGCATCCGTTCTTC. Protein: CASSEALAGGHPFF.

The rearrangement links TRBV6-5 to TRBJ2-5, with 7 bases that match TRBD2. The CDR3 runs to 15 residues. V shed 7 bases and J 11 bases; nucleotides not matched to a gene: 19. The germline V gene encodes CDR1 MNHEY and CDR2 SVGAGI. This chain's CDR3 is CASIGGSGISNEQYF. In DNA form, the CDR3 reads TGTGCCAGCATTGGAGGGAGCGGGATAAGCAATGAGCAGTACTTC.

V is TRBV10-3 and J is TRBJ2-4, with 9 positions matching TRBD1. The J call is uncertain, as TRBJ2-5 better fits the DNA end. The CDR3 length is 14 residues. CDR1 and CDR2 (germline): ENHRY, SYGVKD. CDR3 protein: CAISEDRGGETQYF. The CDR3 DNA is TGTGCCATCAGTGAGGACAGGGGGGGAGAGACCCAGTACTTC.

The rearrangement links TRBV12-3 or TRBV12-4 to TRBJ2-7, with D possibly matching TRBD2 (6 bases). CDR3 length: 12 residues. V shed 3 bases and J shed 6 bases, with 9 bases lying between them. The CDR3 nucleotides are TGTGCCAGCAGTTTGGGAGGTTGCGAGCAGTACTTC. Translating it yields CASSLGGCEQYF.

The chain has TRBV11-2 and TRBJ1-3; no firm D call. In germline, CDR1 is SGHAT, CDR2 FQNNGV. Between the trimmed V and J ends, which lost 7 bases and 0 bases, there was a span of 4 bases. CDR3 size: 12 residues. The CDR3 bases are TGTGCCAGCACCCGCTCTGGAAACACCATATATTTT. Its protein product is CASTRSGNTIYF.

The J gene is TRBJ1-1, the V gene TRBV6-5; a weak D match, TRBD1 (5 bases). The CDR3 has 15 amino acids. V lost 6 bases and J lost 1, with 15 bases in between. CDR1 and CDR2 from the germline V gene are MNHEY and SVGAGI. The CDR3 coding sequence is TGTGCCAGCAGCCGAGCAGGGTTTAAGAACACTGAAGCTTTCTTT. Amino acids: CASSRAGFKNTEAFF.

The chain joins TRBV12-3 or TRBV12-4 to TRBJ2-1, with D possibly matching TRBD1 (6 bases). V lost 5 bases and J lost 12, with 11 bases in between. The CDR3 covers 11 residues. CDR3 sequence: CASSRKDRQFF. For the CDR3, the DNA is TGTGCCAGCAGTCGAAAGGACAGGCAGTTCTTC.

This chain joins TRBV7-9 and TRBJ2-7; the D call may be TRBD1 or TRBD2 (5 bases each). Germline V lookup: CDR1 SEHNR, CDR2 FQNEAQ (reference sequence). The CDR3 contains 12 residues. Trimming shortened V by 5 bases and J by 6 bases, and 11 bases separated the two germline ends. The CDR3 sequence is CASSRGDGEQYF. The DNA for the CDR3 is TGTGCCAGCAGCCGAGGGGATGGCGAGCAGTACTTC.